The present T cell receptor (beta chain) was sequenced within a study of cytomegalovirus exposure and HLA in healthy donors. Study-level information: An early data release held around 80 million unique TCRs from HLA-typed donors. Regarding the study as a whole: A later analysis reported that several of the most significant clusters appeared to be linked to common viral pathogens, among them Epstein-Barr virus.

This clone was observed once. Antigen: not known. The PCR employed 60 Vbeta primers together with 13 Jbeta primers. Original data processing: Among the unique TCR beta chains that a later analysis counted, about 85 million in all, about 11 million were shared. Profiling relied on immunoSEQ multiplex PCR, and the TCRdb table lists in-frame clones only, not all of them. Clonal size and the V and J genes are those of that table, whereas D and trimming came from the DNA. Altogether about 140,000 clones are present, roughly 75% being singletons, with the ten largest covering more than 4.5%. This TCR derives from a man aged 25 to 40 in good health. Material: PBMCs.

CDR3 amino acids: CAWSVAGAYEQYF. DNA for the CDR3: TGTGCCTGGAGTGTGGCGGGAGCCTACGAGCAGTACTTC. The chain links TRBV30 to TRBJ2-7, with 7 bases fitting TRBD2. The CDR3 spans 13 residues. The germline V gene has CDR1 GTSNPN and CDR2 SVGIG (reference sequence). V lost 0 bases and J lost 2; bases outside the gene matches: 1. Full variable domain (remainder filled in from reference TRBV30 and TRBJ2-7): SQTIHQWPATLVQPVGSPLSLECTVEGTSNPNLYWYRQAAGRGLQLLFYSVGIGQISSEVPQNLSASRPQDRQFILSSKKLLLSDSGFYLCAWSVAGAYEQYFGPGTRLTVT.